What follows are 20 T cell receptor beta chains derived from one specimen sequenced in a study of T cells in Graves' hyperthyroidism and ophthalmopathy. Using RNA transcripts as the source, TCR beta CDR3 regions were amplified. The HTBI set primed first-round TCR CDR3 RT-PCR. TCRdb reprocessed the multiplex PCR reads with MiXCR, giving one entry per CDR3 protein. The sample has about 700,000 distinct CDR3 sequences, about 15% seen once; the top ten hold 9.5% to 13%. The sample consisted of blood. The receptors stem from a woman between 18 and 29 years old with Graves' hyperthyroidism.

This chain connects TRBV18 to TRBJ2-5; 10 nucleotides match TRBD2. The CDR3 is 17 residues long. CDR1 is KGHSH, CDR2 LQKENI, per germline. After removal of 5 bases from V and 5 bases from J, the junction contained 14 bases not matched to a gene. The CDR3 is CASSIKSSSGSGETQYF. The CDR3 region has the DNA TGTGCCAGCTCAATCAAGTCTTCTAGCGGGAGCGGGGAGACCCAGTACTTC.

The J gene is TRBJ1-4, the V gene TRBV19; D gene ambiguous. This CDR3 comprises 14 residues. The germline V and J ends were trimmed by 7 bases and 4 bases, with 13 bases remaining between them. The germline gives CDR1 LNHDA, CDR2 SQIVND (reference sequence). CDR3 sequence reads: CASNRPGDNEKLFF. The DNA for the CDR3 is TGTGCCAGTAATCGGCCAGGAGATAATGAAAAACTGTTTTTT.

This clonotype was observed a handful of times. The chain employs TRBV6-5 and TRBJ1-2; tentatively, D is TRBD1 (5 bases). The germline V gene encodes CDR1 MNHEY and CDR2 SVGAGI. The CDR3 totals 14 residues. The V gene lost 4 bases and the J gene lost 7 bases, with 16 bases spanning the gap. The CDR3 nucleotides are TGTGCCAGCAGTTGGGACTCCGAACGAAGTGGCTACACCTTC. The encoded protein is CASSWDSERSGYTF.

Ten or more counts support this clonotype. The rearrangement links TRBV7-2 to TRBJ2-2; D not resolved. The V gene's germline CDR1 is SGHTA and CDR2 FQGNSA. The CDR3 runs to 16 residues. The V end lost 1 base, the J end lost 4 bases, and 13 bases lay between the germline ends. The CDR3, as DNA: TGTGCCAGCAGCTTAGAGAGTCGTTTACTCACCGGGGAGCTGTTTTTT. It yields the protein CASSLESRLLTGELFF.

A few counts support this clonotype. V usage is TRBV6-2 or TRBV6-3 and J usage is TRBJ2-2, with TRBD1 as a possible D gene (5 bases). The CDR3 is 23 amino acids. With 1 base removed from V and 7 bases from J, the gap between germline ends came to 37 bases. Per germline, CDR1 MNHEY and CDR2 SVGEGT. CDR3 sequence reads: CASSYYRLSRPYVVGQLFGELFF. CDR3 coding DNA: TGTGCCAGCAGTTACTACAGGCTATCCCGGCCATATGTCGTCGGACAACTTTTCGGGGAGCTGTTTTTT.

The chain employs TRBV18 and TRBJ2-5; D could derive from TRBD1 or TRBD2 (6 bases each). CDR1 is KGHSH and CDR2 is LQKENI in the germline V gene. This CDR3 comprises 16 residues. Trimming removed 1 base from V and 1 base from J, with 13 bases in between. The chain's CDR3 is CASSPQGGRTQETQYF. The CDR3 nucleotides read TGTGCCAGCTCACCACAAGGGGGGCGTACCCAAGAGACCCAGTACTTC.

This clonotype was detected many times. Here the CDR3 DNA reads TGTGCCAGCAGTTACCTTCCGGGAGTGGGTACCGGGGAGCTGTTTTTT. This codes for CASSYLPGVGTGELFF. This chain uses TRBV12-3 or TRBV12-4 with TRBJ2-2, with a tentative D call TRBD2 (6 bases). The CDR3 is 16 amino acids. Trimming removed 4 bases at V and 5 bases at J, with 17 bases between.

This clonotype was counted ten times or more. The chain is built from TRBV20-1 and TRBJ1-3, with TRBD1 as a possible D gene (6 bases). Germline assignment: CDR1 DFQATT and CDR2 SNEGSKA (reference sequence). V lost 6 bases and J lost 9, with 21 bases in between. The CDR3 loop spans 14 amino acids. This CDR3 is CSAPADRTFSTIYF. The CDR3 DNA is TGCAGTGCCCCAGCAGACAGGACCTTTTCCACCATATATTTT.

This clonotype was observed a handful of times. The chain is built from TRBV30 and TRBJ2-7, with unresolved D. The germline gives CDR1 GTSNPN, CDR2 SVGIG (reference sequence). The V end was cut by 5 bases, the J end by 3 bases, with 8 bases between. CDR3 length: 11 amino acids. The CDR3 spells CAWSDFYEQYF. DNA of the CDR3: TGTGCCTGGTCCGACTTCTACGAGCAGTACTTC.

This clonotype was recorded at least ten times. V is TRBV7-9 and J is TRBJ2-7; the D is unclear. Trimming took off 1 base at V and 6 bases at J, with 13 bases between the two ends. Germline CDR1 reads SEHNR; CDR2 reads FQNEAQ (reference sequence). The CDR3 loop spans 14 amino acids. DNA for the CDR3: TGTGCCAGCAGCTTAGACTCGGCGGTTTCCGAGCAGTACTTC. Translation gives CASSLDSAVSEQYF.

Only a few counts were recorded for this clonotype. The chain is built from TRBV7-9 and TRBJ2-1; D is undetermined. CDR3 size: 13 residues. Germline V gene data show CDR1 as SEHNR and CDR2 as FQNEAQ (reference sequence). V lost 6 bases and J lost 6, with 12 bases in between. In DNA, the CDR3 is TGTGCCAGCAGATCAAGAGTGGGCAATGAGCAGTTCTTC. Its translation is CASRSRVGNEQFF.

At least ten counts were recorded for this clonotype. The chain carries TRBV2 and TRBJ2-7; D is ambiguous. This CDR3 region has 12 residues. CDR1 SNHLY and CDR2 FYNNEI come from the germline V gene. The V end was cut by 6 bases, the J end by 8 bases, with 14 bases between. This CDR3 reads CASSLRRVKQYF. CDR3 sequence (DNA): TGTGCCAGCAGCCTTAGAAGGGTGAAGCAGTACTTC.

The rearrangement links TRBV6-1 to TRBJ2-1; 7 nucleotides align to TRBD1. The CDR3 runs to 12 residues. Trimming cost V 5 bases and J 12 bases; bases outside gene matches: 7. Germline V gene lookup returns CDR1 MNHNS and CDR2 SASEGT. CDR3 coding DNA: TGTGCCAGCAGTCCATCGACAGGGTGGCAGTTCTTC. Protein product: CASSPSTGWQFF.

The V call is TRBV7-3, the J call TRBJ2-1; possibly TRBD1 for D (9 bases). The CDR3 covers 21 residues. The V gene lost 1 base and the J gene lost 5 bases, with 30 bases spanning the gap. Germline CDR1 and CDR2: SGHTA and FQGTGA. This CDR3 reads CASSLNWGTGNLREGNNEQFF. The CDR3 nucleotides are TGTGCCAGCAGCTTAAATTGGGGGACAGGGAACCTACGGGAGGGGAACAATGAGCAGTTCTTC.

This clonotype showed up many times. The rearrangement links TRBV12-3 or TRBV12-4 to TRBJ2-3, with 7 positions matching TRBD2. The CDR3 length is 15 residues. Trimming at V came to 3 bases and at J to 3 bases, leaving 6 bases not matched to a gene. The CDR3 here is CASSFGRESTDTQYF. The DNA for the CDR3 is TGTGCCAGCAGTTTCGGGCGGGAGTCTACAGATACGCAGTATTTT.

This clonotype has a handful of counts. The gene calls are TRBV20-1 and TRBJ2-3, with no clear D. Per germline, CDR1 DFQATT and CDR2 SNEGSKA (reference sequence). This CDR3 is 12 amino acids long. With 5 bases removed from V and 1 base from J, the gap between germline ends came to 7 bases. The CDR3 region is CSAAPGTDTQYF. Written as DNA, the CDR3 is TGCAGTGCTGCCCCCGGCACAGATACGCAGTATTTT.

This chain links TRBV27 with TRBJ2-1; D remains unclear. CDR3 length equals 13 residues. Germline V CDR1 and CDR2: MNHEY, SMNVEV (reference sequence). Trimming pared 5 bases from V and 4 bases from J, leaving 9 bases between. CDR3 coding DNA: TGTGCCAGCAGTACAGACTGGTACAATGAGCAGTTCTTC. As protein: CASSTDWYNEQFF.

This clonotype occurred many times. V gene TRBV20-1 combines with J gene TRBJ2-3; TRBD2 is a possible D gene (7 bases). The germline V gene has CDR1 DFQATT and CDR2 SNEGSKA (reference sequence). Trimming shortened V by 5 bases and J by 5 bases, and 20 bases separated the two germline ends. The length of the CDR3 is 15 residues. The chain's CDR3 is CSAEGGGGFGDTQYF. The CDR3 DNA reads as TGCAGTGCTGAAGGGGGGGGTGGTTTTGGAGATACGCAGTATTTT.

This clonotype has at least ten counts. The chain links TRBV7-9 to TRBJ2-1, with D possibly being TRBD2 (6 bases). V was pared by 0 bases and J by 3 bases, with 15 bases between. Germline CDR1 reads SEHNR; CDR2 reads FQNEAQ (reference sequence). This CDR3 has 17 amino acids. The CDR3 DNA follows: TGTGCCAGCAGCTTAGCGCCCTTTGGGGGAGGCTACAATGAGCAGTTCTTC. This encodes CASSLAPFGGGYNEQFF.

This chain connects TRBV6-1 to TRBJ1-5; possible D gene TRBD1, 6 bases. Germline V lookup: CDR1 MNHNS, CDR2 SASEGT. The V gene lost 6 bases and the J gene lost 7 bases, with 19 bases spanning the gap. CDR3 length equals 15 residues. CDR3 sequence reads: CASRTQGIVRQPQHF. DNA of the CDR3: TGTGCCAGCAGGACCCAGGGGATAGTTCGACAGCCCCAGCATTTT.